This is a list of T cell receptor beta chains from one sample in a study of naive and memory T cell subsets. TCRdb re-derived calls from the 5' RACE reads in MiXCR, one entry per CDR3 protein. The table shows roughly 48,000 distinct CDR3 sequences, with 4.7% occurring only once. Receptors were obtained from a female donor in good health. Each CDR3 is given without its conserved first and last residue. The order of the fields is CDR3 protein, clone size, V gene, D gene, J gene. D genes are given only for firm matches. Part of the rows lack a size; the others show once, few, many or a class for expanded clones.

CDR3 protein: ASSSGQGSQETQY; clone size: NA; V gene: TRBV28; D gene: TRBD1; J gene: TRBJ2-5
CDR3 protein: ASTGGTSRVGDTQY; clone size: many; V gene: TRBV19; D gene: TRBD1; J gene: TRBJ2-3
CDR3 protein: ASSHLPPLSNTGELF; clone size: few; V gene: TRBV3-1; D gene: NA; J gene: TRBJ2-2
CDR3 protein: ASSLTGEETQY; clone size: many; V gene: TRBV28; D gene: TRBD1; J gene: TRBJ2-5
CDR3 protein: ASSLGGRAYEQY; clone size: many; V gene: TRBV11-2; D gene: TRBD2; J gene: TRBJ2-7
CDR3 protein: ASSLAGGGTGELF; clone size: many; V gene: TRBV3-1; D gene: TRBD2; J gene: TRBJ2-2
CDR3 protein: ASSKDRGPGNTIY; clone size: many; V gene: TRBV21-1; D gene: NA; J gene: TRBJ1-3
CDR3 protein: ASSSRSGDT; clone size: few; V gene: TRBV12-3/TRBV12-4; D gene: NA; J gene: TRBJ1-2
CDR3 protein: SVYRQGVGNTEAF; clone size: many; V gene: TRBV29-1; D gene: TRBD1; J gene: TRBJ1-1
CDR3 protein: SVSNRGTGDTQY; clone size: few; V gene: TRBV29-1; D gene: NA; J gene: TRBJ2-3
CDR3 protein: ASSLAGTPLKETQY; clone size: NA; V gene: TRBV7-6; D gene: NA; J gene: TRBJ2-5
CDR3 protein: ASSLGATTDTQY; clone size: many; V gene: TRBV28; D gene: NA; J gene: TRBJ2-3
CDR3 protein: ASSPLAGVGSDTQY; clone size: many; V gene: TRBV7-2; D gene: TRBD2; J gene: TRBJ2-3
CDR3 protein: ASSIQGFGRSYEQY; clone size: few; V gene: TRBV14; D gene: TRBD1; J gene: TRBJ2-7
CDR3 protein: ASSLGPDERPYEQF; clone size: many; V gene: TRBV12-3/TRBV12-4; D gene: NA; J gene: TRBJ2-1
CDR3 protein: SANNAISNQPQH; clone size: many; V gene: TRBV20-1; D gene: NA; J gene: TRBJ1-5
CDR3 protein: ASSIERESTDTQY; clone size: many; V gene: TRBV19; D gene: TRBD2; J gene: TRBJ2-3
CDR3 protein: SVESTGGFGWEQY; clone size: many; V gene: TRBV29-1; D gene: TRBD1; J gene: TRBJ2-7
CDR3 protein: ASSFGGGNEKLF; clone size: many; V gene: TRBV7-9; D gene: NA; J gene: TRBJ1-4
CDR3 protein: ASSDSGTSGRDEQF; clone size: many; V gene: TRBV6-4; D gene: TRBD2; J gene: TRBJ2-1
CDR3 protein: ASSSPGLYQETQY; clone size: many; V gene: TRBV5-4; D gene: NA; J gene: TRBJ2-5
CDR3 protein: ASTSTPNYGYT; clone size: few; V gene: TRBV27; D gene: NA; J gene: TRBJ1-2
CDR3 protein: ATLREGGLTDTQY; clone size: NA; V gene: TRBV15; D gene: NA; J gene: TRBJ2-3
CDR3 protein: SARDAFWDQPQH; clone size: many; V gene: TRBV20-1; D gene: NA; J gene: TRBJ1-5
CDR3 protein: ASSLDLTDTQY; clone size: many; V gene: TRBV12-3/TRBV12-4; D gene: NA; J gene: TRBJ2-3
CDR3 protein: ASRFSGDTEAF; clone size: NA; V gene: TRBV6-1; D gene: NA; J gene: TRBJ1-1
CDR3 protein: ASSDTGLPNTEAF; clone size: many; V gene: TRBV6-4; D gene: NA; J gene: TRBJ1-1
CDR3 protein: ASRWGPVTSLYGYT; clone size: many; V gene: TRBV28; D gene: NA; J gene: TRBJ1-2
CDR3 protein: SVVWGASYNEQF; clone size: many; V gene: TRBV29-1; D gene: NA; J gene: TRBJ2-1
CDR3 protein: ASSRQTGIKRDTQY; clone size: many; V gene: TRBV28; D gene: NA; J gene: TRBJ2-3
CDR3 protein: ASSLLRPTRQETQY; clone size: few; V gene: TRBV5-4; D gene: NA; J gene: TRBJ2-5
CDR3 protein: ASSLTVIGTGELF; clone size: NA; V gene: TRBV28; D gene: NA; J gene: TRBJ2-2
CDR3 protein: SDQSSTDTQY; clone size: few; V gene: TRBV29-1; D gene: NA; J gene: TRBJ2-3
CDR3 protein: ASSSWTSDEQY; clone size: many; V gene: TRBV27; D gene: TRBD2; J gene: TRBJ2-7
CDR3 protein: ASSIHGRGNYGYT; clone size: many; V gene: TRBV5-5; D gene: TRBD1; J gene: TRBJ1-2
CDR3 protein: ASSLVGGIATEQY; clone size: many; V gene: TRBV5-1; D gene: NA; J gene: TRBJ2-7
CDR3 protein: SARGTSPYEQY; clone size: many; V gene: TRBV20-1; D gene: TRBD2; J gene: TRBJ2-7
CDR3 protein: SARPFPSYNEQF; clone size: many; V gene: TRBV20-1; D gene: NA; J gene: TRBJ2-1
CDR3 protein: ASSSTSTETQY; clone size: many; V gene: TRBV28; D gene: NA; J gene: TRBJ2-5
CDR3 protein: ASSPDTLPTYEQY; clone size: many; V gene: TRBV5-1; D gene: NA; J gene: TRBJ2-7